Each of the 26 T cell receptor beta chains below was sequenced from the same sample in a study of vaccination and CD4 T cells after COVID-19. The treatment here: roughly ten-day PBMC culture with coronavirus spike peptide pools or control peptides (ViraFEST assay). The Oncomine TCR Beta short-read assay sequenced DNA from cultured CD4+ T cells. Each CDR3 protein gets one entry after TCRdb re-called the PCR reads with MiXCR. Of around 10,000 distinct CDR3 sequences in the sample, 61% are singletons; the top ten hold 20% to 30%. For these receptors, no antigen is known. The sample consisted of CD4+ T cells from blood, cultured in vitro. Receptors were obtained from a human donor who had recovered from COVID-19.

This chain uses TRBV28 with TRBJ2-7, with 10 positions matching TRBD2. V was pared by 7 bases and J by 3 bases, with 18 bases of the junction left unmatched. The germline gives CDR1 MDHEN, CDR2 SYDVKM. The CDR3 has 18 amino acids. CDR3 sequence (DNA): TGTGCCAGCAAAAAAGCCCCCGCTAGCGGGAGAAAGGGCTACGAGCAGTACTTC. It is translated as CASKKAPASGRKGYEQYF. Drawing the rest from reference TRBV28 and TRBJ2-7, the complete variable domain is DVKVTQSSRYLVKRTGEKVFLECVQDMDHENMFWYRQDPGLGLRLIYFSYDVKMKEKGDIPEGYSVSREKKERFSLILESASTNQTSMYLCASKKAPASGRKGYEQYFGPGTRLTVT.

Judged by abundance, this clonotype is hyperexpanded. CDR3 in amino acids: CSARRAGAGSNQPQHF. CDR3 coding DNA: TGCAGTGCTAGAAGAGCAGGGGCGGGTAGCAATCAGCCCCAGCATTTT. The chain has TRBV20-1 and TRBJ1-5, with TRBD1 as a possible D gene (6 bases). V was pared by 2 bases and J by 0 bases, with 14 bases between. Germline CDR1 DFQATT, CDR2 SNEGSKA (reference sequence). This CDR3 is built from 16 residues.

J is TRBJ1-1 and V is TRBV20-1; D ambiguous. V dropped 2 bases and J dropped 4 bases, with 14 bases sitting between them. The CDR3 has 14 residues. Germline V CDR1 and CDR2: DFQATT, SNEGSKA (reference sequence). Here the CDR3 reads CSARHDLGSTEAFF. The CDR3 coding sequence is TGCAGTGCTAGACACGATCTGGGGAGCACTGAAGCTTTCTTT.

The chain has TRBV12-3 or TRBV12-4 and TRBJ2-3, with 11 bases that match TRBD1. Germline trimming cut 6 bases from V and 6 bases from J; bases unmatched to any gene: 5. The CDR3 length is 14 residues. The CDR3 loop is CASSGQGAGDTQYF. In DNA, the CDR3 is TGTGCCAGCAGCGGACAGGGGGCGGGGGATACGCAGTATTTT.

The chain is built from TRBV20-1 and TRBJ2-3; either TRBD1 or TRBD2 may fit D (5 bases each). CDR1 and CDR2 (germline): DFQATT, SNEGSKA (reference sequence). Trimming shortened V by 3 bases and J by 0 bases, and 16 bases separated the two germline ends. The CDR3 is 16 amino acids. The CDR3 DNA reads as TGCAGTGCTAGGAAAATGGGACGACTTAGCACAGATACGCAGTATTTT. It encodes CSARKMGRLSTDTQYF.

This sequence joins TRBV6-5 and TRBJ2-3, with 7 bases identical to TRBD1. This CDR3 spans 15 amino acids. Germline assignment: CDR1 MNHEY and CDR2 SVGAGI. The junction had 3 bases not matched to a gene; V was cut back by 0 bases and J by 3 bases. CDR3 sequence: CASSYSSRGTDTQYF. In nucleotides, the CDR3 is TGTGCCAGCAGTTACTCATCCAGGGGGACAGATACGCAGTATTTT.

The chain links TRBV6-1 to TRBJ1-5, with no clear D. The germline gives CDR1 MNHNS, CDR2 SASEGT. This CDR3 is built from 12 residues. Deletions cut 3 bases from V and 6 bases from J, with 6 bases between. This CDR3 reads CASSDQIQPQHF. CDR3 coding DNA: TGTGCCAGCAGTGACCAGATTCAGCCCCAGCATTTT.

The CDR3 here is CASSLGLAGDTQYF. CDR3 nucleotide sequence: TGTGCCAGCAGCTTGGGACTAGCGGGAGATACGCAGTATTTT. This sequence joins TRBV4-2 and TRBJ2-3; 12 nucleotides align to TRBD2. Germline V gene sequence: CDR1 LGHNA, CDR2 YNFKEQ. The CDR3 length is 14 residues. The V and J ends lost 5 bases and 5 bases, in that order; junction bases with no gene match: 2.

The chain carries TRBV7-3 and TRBJ1-2; D perhaps matches TRBD1 (6 bases). This CDR3 spans 15 amino acids. The V gene lost 5 bases and the J gene lost 6 bases, with 19 bases spanning the gap. Germline CDR1 is SGHTA and CDR2 is FQGTGA. CDR3 sequence reads: CASSPGGGALNGYTF. The CDR3 DNA reads as TGTGCCAGCAGCCCTGGTGGGGGGGCCCTAAATGGCTACACCTTC.

This rearrangement joins TRBV6-1 to TRBJ1-3, with 8 bases fitting TRBD1. Germline CDR1 reads MNHNS; CDR2 reads SASEGT. The CDR3 extends over 15 amino acids. J was trimmed by 0 bases and V by 6 bases; bases with no gene match: 4. CDR3 sequence reads: CASSTTGGSGNTIYF. The CDR3 DNA follows: TGTGCCAGCAGCACTACAGGGGGCTCTGGAAACACCATATATTTT.

There are a few counts of this clonotype. This chain uses TRBV27 with TRBJ1-5, with 7 bases fitting TRBD1. The CDR3 has 14 residues. Germline-derived CDR1 and CDR2 are MNHEY and SMNVEV (reference sequence). V lost 5 bases and J lost 5; bases outside the gene matches: 6. Here the CDR3 DNA reads TGTGCCAGCAGTCCAAGGACAGGTCATCAGCCCCAGCATTTT. Residues: CASSPRTGHQPQHF.

This clonotype was seen only a few times. This sequence joins TRBV20-1 and TRBJ1-2, with 12 positions matching TRBD1. This CDR3 is 14 amino acids long. Trimming removed 6 bases from V and 2 bases from J; junction bases left unmatched: 4. Germline loops: CDR1 DFQATT, CDR2 SNEGSKA (reference sequence). The CDR3 nucleotides read TGCAGTGCCGGGGACAGGGGGCACAACTATGGCTACACCTTC. The encoded protein is CSAGDRGHNYGYTF.

In this sample, this clonotype turned up once. The chain is built from TRBV28 and TRBJ2-1, with D tentatively TRBD2 (6 bases). The length of the CDR3 is 14 residues. Trimming shortened V by 6 bases and J by 2 bases, and 11 bases separated the two germline ends. Germline V CDR1 and CDR2: MDHEN, SYDVKM. The CDR3 nucleotides are TGTGCCAGCAGGGTTGGGGGGACCTACAATGAGCAGTTCTTC. Its protein product is CASRVGGTYNEQFF.

The chain recombines TRBV5-8 with TRBJ2-2; D not resolved. This CDR3 region has 16 residues. Trimming took 2 bases from V and 0 from J, leaving 11 bases between them. Germline V gives CDR1 SGHTS, CDR2 YDEGEE. The CDR3 reads CASSLIVTTNTGELFF. In DNA form, the CDR3 reads TGTGCCAGCAGCTTAATCGTGACAACGAACACCGGGGAGCTGTTTTTT.

The V and J genes are TRBV7-2 and TRBJ1-4; the D is unclear. Germline-derived CDR1 and CDR2 are SGHTA and FQGNSA. V lost 2 bases, J lost 4 bases, and 14 bases lay in between. The CDR3 length is 16 residues. The CDR3 nucleotides are TGTGCCAGCAGCTTACTGGTTGGAGCCAATAATGAAAAACTGTTTTTT. Translating gives CASSLLVGANNEKLFF. The entire variable domain, with the rest obtained from reference TRBV7-2 and TRBJ1-4, is as follows: GAGVSQSPSNKVTEKGKDVELRCDPISGHTALYWYRQSLGQGLEFLIYFQGNSAPDKSGLPSDRFSAERTGGSVSTLTIQRTQQEDSAVYLCASSLLVGANNEKLFFGSGTQLSVL.

This chain joins TRBV7-2 and TRBJ2-2; tentatively, D is TRBD1 (6 bases). Trimming left V 6 bases short and J 5 bases short, with 19 bases between. The CDR3 has 16 amino acids. Germline V gene sequence: CDR1 SGHTA, CDR2 FQGNSA. CDR3 amino acids: CASRKGYRDETGELFF. CDR3 coding DNA: TGTGCCAGCAGGAAAGGTTACAGGGACGAAACCGGGGAGCTGTTTTTT.

This clonotype was detected only a few times. The genes are TRBV20-1 and TRBJ1-4; D is possibly TRBD1 (6 bases). This CDR3 comprises 12 residues. The ends were cut back, 2 bases at V and 7 bases at J, with 8 bases in the middle. Germline assignment: CDR1 DFQATT and CDR2 SNEGSKA (reference sequence). This CDR3 reads CSARQGSEKLFF. CDR3 in DNA: TGCAGTGCTAGACAGGGGAGTGAAAAACTGTTTTTT.

The V call is TRBV6-5, the J call TRBJ1-1; D is unresolved. The CDR3 is made up of 13 amino acids. From germline, CDR1 is MNHEY and CDR2 SVGAGI. Between the trimmed V and J ends, which lost 1 base and 5 bases, there was a span of 8 bases. The CDR3 is CASSYLAHTEAFF. CDR3 nucleotide sequence: TGTGCCAGCAGTTACTTGGCTCATACTGAAGCTTTCTTT.

This clonotype was detected a few times. This chain connects TRBV7-8 to TRBJ2-3, with D possibly being TRBD1 (6 bases). There are 16 residues in the CDR3. The ends were cut back, 5 bases at V and 1 base at J, with 16 bases in the middle. CDR1 is SGHVS, CDR2 FQNEAQ, per germline. DNA for the CDR3: TGTGCCAGCAGCGTGAACCCAGGGGTTGGCACAGATACGCAGTATTTT. Protein product: CASSVNPGVGTDTQYF.

The gene calls are TRBV6-1 and TRBJ2-2; 13 nucleotides align to TRBD2. V shed 9 bases and J 1 base; nucleotides not matched to a gene: 5. The germline V gene encodes CDR1 MNHNS and CDR2 SASEGT. The CDR3 extends over 16 amino acids. The CDR3 reads CASRTSGRVNTGELFF. The CDR3 bases are TGTGCCAGTAGGACTAGCGGGAGAGTGAACACCGGGGAGCTGTTTTTT.

This clonotype was recorded a few times. The V and J genes are TRBV6-5 and TRBJ1-6; D gene uncertain. Germline V gives CDR1 MNHEY, CDR2 SVGAGI. V shed 0 bases and J shed 8 bases, with 11 bases lying between them. This CDR3 is 15 amino acids long. The CDR3: CASSYSARLDSPLHF. The CDR3 DNA reads TGTGCCAGCAGTTACTCGGCAAGGCTTGATTCACCCCTCCACTTT.

The rearrangement links TRBV4-3 to TRBJ2-7; 14 bases fit TRBD2. Germline V gene data show CDR1 as LGHNA and CDR2 as YSLEER. The CDR3 consists of 18 residues. V shed 3 bases and J 4 bases; nucleotides not matched to a gene: 11. CDR3 residues: CASSQQLGTSGSFYEQYF. The CDR3 DNA sequence: TGCGCCAGCAGCCAGCAATTGGGGACTAGCGGGAGTTTTTACGAGCAGTACTTC.

The chain recombines TRBV20-1 with TRBJ2-7; the D gene is possibly TRBD2 (5 bases). CDR3 size: 11 residues. The germline V gene has CDR1 DFQATT and CDR2 SNEGSKA (reference sequence). V lost 6 bases and J 3 bases, leaving 9 bases between the germline ends. CDR3 sequence (DNA): TGCAGTGCACGACGGGGCTACGAGCAGTACTTC. Amino acids: CSARRGYEQYF.

This clonotype appeared a single time. The V call is TRBV5-1, the J call TRBJ2-5; possibly TRBD1 or TRBD2 for D (6 bases each). CDR1 SGHRS and CDR2 YFSETQ come from the germline V gene. V was shortened by 4 bases and J by 5 bases, with 15 bases between the two germline ends. CDR3 length equals 14 residues. As DNA, the CDR3 is TGCGCCAGCAGCGGAAGGGGGGAAGGGGAGACCCAGTACTTC. It is translated as CASSGRGEGETQYF.

This rearrangement joins TRBV14 to TRBJ2-7, with a possible D match to TRBD1 (6 bases). There are 15 residues in the CDR3. Per the germline V gene, CDR1 is SGHDN and CDR2 is FVKESK. With 5 bases removed from V and 4 bases from J, the gap between germline ends came to 18 bases. CDR3 sequence: CASSDFGGSPYEQYF. The CDR3 DNA reads as TGTGCCAGCAGCGATTTTGGGGGCAGCCCATACGAGCAGTACTTC. The entire variable domain, with the rest obtained from reference TRBV14 and TRBJ2-7, is as follows: EAGVTQFPSHSVIEKGQTVTLRCDPISGHDNLYWYRRVMGKEIKFLLHFVKESKQDESGMPNNRFLAERTGGTYSTLKVQPAELEDSGVYFCASSDFGGSPYEQYFGPGTRLTVT.

The chain links TRBV2 to TRBJ1-5; D ambiguous. This CDR3 has 13 amino acids. Trimming took 4 bases from V and 4 from J, leaving 8 bases between them. Germline CDR1 SNHLY, CDR2 FYNNEI. CDR3 residues: CASSGYQNQPQHF. CDR3 DNA: TGTGCCAGCAGTGGTTACCAAAATCAGCCCCAGCATTTT.